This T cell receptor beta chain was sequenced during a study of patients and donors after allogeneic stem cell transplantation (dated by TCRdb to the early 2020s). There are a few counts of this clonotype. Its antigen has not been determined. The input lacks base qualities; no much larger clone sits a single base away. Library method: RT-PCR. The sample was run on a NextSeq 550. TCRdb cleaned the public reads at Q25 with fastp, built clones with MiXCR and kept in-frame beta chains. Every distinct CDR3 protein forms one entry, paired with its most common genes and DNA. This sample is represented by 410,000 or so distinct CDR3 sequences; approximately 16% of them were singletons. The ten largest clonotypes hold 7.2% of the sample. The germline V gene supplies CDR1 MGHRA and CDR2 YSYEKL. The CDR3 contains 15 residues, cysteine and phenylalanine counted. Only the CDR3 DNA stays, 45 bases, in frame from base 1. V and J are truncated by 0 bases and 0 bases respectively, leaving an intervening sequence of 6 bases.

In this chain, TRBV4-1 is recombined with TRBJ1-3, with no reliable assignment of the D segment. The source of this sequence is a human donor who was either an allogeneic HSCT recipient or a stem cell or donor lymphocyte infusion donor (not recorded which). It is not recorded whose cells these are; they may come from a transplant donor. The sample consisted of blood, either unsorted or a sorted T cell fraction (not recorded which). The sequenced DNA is TGCGCCAGCAGCCAAGAAGCGTACTCTGGAAACACCATATATTTT. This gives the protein CASSQEAYSGNTIYF.